This TCR beta chain was retrieved from a study of shared clonotypes between healthy human individuals. Looked up from germline, CDR1 is MNHEY and CDR2 is SMNVEV (reference sequence). V lost 5 bases to trimming and J lost 0 bases; unmatched junction nucleotides: 3. There are 14 residues in the CDR3. The assay was immunoSEQ multiplex PCR, and TCRdb's table has in-frame clones only and misses some. The sample has approximately 1.1 million clones, 75% to 80% seen once. Negatively enriched CD4+ T cells were divided by CD45RA into naive and memory. The TCR originated in a man aged 18 to 35 in good health. Some clones in this sample may be carry-over from other donors' samples. This rearrangement joins TRBV27 to TRBJ1-1; 7 positions match TRBD1. Sequences were obtained from memory CD4+ T cells from PBMCs. Specified subset: CD45RA-negative fraction. In DNA form, the CDR3 reads TGTGCCAGCAGTCGGGACAGCATGAACACTGAAGCTTTCTTT. Encoded protein: CASSRDSMNTEAFF.